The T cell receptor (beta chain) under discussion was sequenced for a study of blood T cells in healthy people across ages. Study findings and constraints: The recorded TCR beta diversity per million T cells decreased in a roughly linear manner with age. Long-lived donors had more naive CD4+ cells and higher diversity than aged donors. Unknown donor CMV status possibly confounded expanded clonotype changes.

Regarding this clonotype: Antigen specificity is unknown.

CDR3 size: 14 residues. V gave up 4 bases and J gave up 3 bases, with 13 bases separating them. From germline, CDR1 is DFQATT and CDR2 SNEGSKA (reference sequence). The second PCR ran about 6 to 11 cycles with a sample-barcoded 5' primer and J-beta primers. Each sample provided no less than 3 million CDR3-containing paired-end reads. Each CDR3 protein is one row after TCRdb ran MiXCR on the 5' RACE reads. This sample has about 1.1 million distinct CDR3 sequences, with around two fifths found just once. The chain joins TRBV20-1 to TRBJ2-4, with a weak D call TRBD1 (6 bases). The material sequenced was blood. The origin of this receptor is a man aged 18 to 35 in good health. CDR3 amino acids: CSAKRGFDKNIQYF. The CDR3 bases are TGCAGTGCTAAGAGGGGGTTCGACAAAAACATTCAGTACTTC.